The 27 T cell receptor beta chains below come from one sample, sequenced in a study of blood T cell repertoires in COVID-19. The assay was immunoSEQ multiplex PCR, and TCRdb's table has in-frame clones only and misses some. Among 270,000 or so clones listed, approximately 83% were seen once. Sequences were obtained from PBMCs or T cells enriched from blood (not recorded which). The receptors stem from a man aged 50-60 years who had recovered from COVID-19.

The chain carries TRBV18 and TRBJ1-3; TRBD1 agrees at 8 bases. This CDR3 is built from 16 residues. The V gene end was trimmed by 1 base and the J gene end by 2 bases; junction bases not matched to a gene: 4. CDR1 is KGHSH, CDR2 LQKENI, per germline. The CDR3 DNA follows: TGTGCCAGCTCACCACTACAGGGGGTAGCTGGAAACACCATATATTTT. This gives the protein CASSPLQGVAGNTIYF.

The chain links TRBV3-1 (or the pseudogene TRBV3-2) to TRBJ1-2, with unresolved D. Germline CDR1 and CDR2: LGHDT and YNNKEL (reference sequence). V was shortened by 3 bases and J by 1 base, with 6 bases between the two germline ends. This CDR3 is 13 amino acids long. The CDR3, as DNA: TGTGCCAGCAGCCAGAGAGTTAACTATGGCTACACCTTC. Amino acid sequence: CASSQRVNYGYTF.

The chain employs TRBV18 and TRBJ1-2; TRBD1 matches at 10 bases. The V gene end was trimmed by 0 bases and the J gene end by 14 bases; junction bases not matched to a gene: 9. Germline V CDR1 and CDR2: KGHSH, LQKENI. The CDR3 runs to 14 residues. This chain's CDR3 is CASSPPSRDRGGTF. The CDR3 nucleotides read TGTGCCAGCTCACCACCGTCCCGGGACAGGGGTGGGACCTTC.

The chain joins TRBV5-8 to TRBJ2-3; 9 bases map to TRBD2. The CDR3 spans 15 residues. Germline loops: CDR1 SGHTS, CDR2 YDEGEE. Unmatched junction bases numbered 8, after V lost 4 bases and J lost 5 bases. The CDR3 DNA reads TGTGCCAGCAGCCTGTGGGCGGGGGGGCTAGATACGCAGTATTTT. Amino acid sequence: CASSLWAGGLDTQYF.

At least ten counts were recorded for this clone. The CDR3 coding sequence is TGTGCCTGGAGTGTACAGTCCCGGGGCAGGGGGAATTCACCCCTCCACTTT. Its protein is CAWSVQSRGRGNSPLHF. The V and J genes are TRBV30 and TRBJ1-6; 7 bases align to TRBD1. CDR1 GTSNPN and CDR2 SVGIG come from the germline V gene (reference sequence). CDR3 size: 17 residues. V lost 0 bases and J lost 7; bases outside the gene matches: 12.

The V and J genes are TRBV5-1 and TRBJ1-2, with D perhaps TRBD1 (6 bases). V lost 0 bases to trimming and J lost 3 bases, with 9 bases between them. This CDR3 is built from 14 residues. CDR1 is SGHRS and CDR2 is YFSETQ in the germline V gene. The CDR3 bases are TGCGCCAGCAGCTTGGGGGACAACGACTATGGCTACACCTTC. Translated: CASSLGDNDYGYTF.

The V call is TRBV6-6, the J call TRBJ1-1; no clear D. The V gene's germline CDR1 is MNHNY and CDR2 SVGAGI (reference sequence). V lost 6 bases and J 5 bases, leaving 19 bases between the germline ends. This CDR3 is 15 amino acids long. CDR3 sequence (DNA): TGTGCCAGCAGCCTCCCCAGCACGGGATCGACTGAAGCTTTCTTT. This sequence encodes CASSLPSTGSTEAFF.

The chain joins TRBV12-3 or TRBV12-4 to TRBJ1-1; no clear D gene. V was trimmed by 3 bases and J by 5 bases, leaving 10 bases between them. The CDR3 has 13 residues. CDR3 amino acids: CASSFSSGTEAFF. In DNA form, the CDR3 reads TGTGCCAGCAGTTTTAGTTCCGGGACTGAAGCTTTCTTT.

The V call is TRBV6-2 or TRBV6-3, the J call TRBJ2-7; 15 nucleotides align to TRBD2. The CDR3 is 19 amino acids. V lost 0 bases to trimming and J lost 5 bases; unmatched junction nucleotides: 11. Germline V gene lookup returns CDR1 MNHEY and CDR2 SVGEGT. CDR3 sequence: CASSYSPGTSGRLGDEQYF. The CDR3 bases are TGTGCCAGCAGTTACTCGCCCGGGACTAGCGGGAGGCTAGGGGACGAGCAGTACTTC.

The table lists this clone with a count of one. The chain has TRBV28 and TRBJ2-5, with D perhaps matching TRBD2 (5 bases). Per germline, CDR1 MDHEN and CDR2 SYDVKM. The CDR3 contains 13 residues. V was trimmed by 4 bases and J by 3 bases, leaving 9 bases between them. The CDR3 DNA follows: TGTGCCAGCAGTTGGTGGCGGGAAGAGACCCAGTACTTC. Translating it yields CASSWWREETQYF.

The chain recombines TRBV27 with TRBJ1-5; 9 bases are a match to TRBD1. V was pared by 10 bases and J by 3 bases, with 10 bases of the junction left unmatched. The germline CDR1 and CDR2 sequences are MNHEY and SMNVEV (reference sequence). The CDR3 loop spans 15 amino acids. The CDR3 is CATRPTGGVNQPQHF. The CDR3 DNA reads as TGTGCCACCCGCCCGACAGGGGGTGTCAATCAGCCCCAGCATTTT.

This chain links TRBV3-1 (or the pseudogene TRBV3-2) with TRBJ2-5, with TRBD1 as a possible D gene (5 bases). This CDR3 spans 13 amino acids. Trimming left V 5 bases short and J 2 bases short, with 9 bases between. Germline CDR1 LGHDT, CDR2 YNNKEL (reference sequence). The CDR3 DNA sequence: TGTGCCAGCAGCAGGGGCGATCAAGAGACCCAGTACTTC. The encoded protein is CASSRGDQETQYF.

The table lists this clone with a count of one. V and J are TRBV18 and TRBJ1-6; 7 nucleotides line up with TRBD1. The length of the CDR3 is 16 residues. The germline V gene has CDR1 KGHSH and CDR2 LQKENI. The V segment lost 3 bases and the J segment 13 bases; nucleotides outside the gene matches: 15. The CDR3 bases are TGTGCCAGCTCACCCTCAACAGGGGCCACGTCAGTGCCCCTCCACTTT. Translation: CASSPSTGATSVPLHF.

The chain employs TRBV10-3 and TRBJ2-5; tentative D call: TRBD1 (5 bases). The CDR3 spans 14 residues. V gave up 10 bases and J gave up 3 bases, with 18 bases separating them. Germline V gene lookup returns CDR1 ENHRY and CDR2 SYGVKD. CDR3: CATAAPRQKETQYF. As DNA, the CDR3 is TGTGCCACCGCAGCACCTCGACAGAAAGAGACCCAGTACTTC.

The V gene is TRBV14, the J gene TRBJ2-1, with 9 nucleotides matching TRBD2. CDR1 is SGHDN, CDR2 FVKESK, per germline. J lost 9 bases, V lost 4 bases, and 7 bases had no gene match. The CDR3 is made up of 14 amino acids. The CDR3, as DNA: TGTGCCAGCAGCCTTAGCGGGAGAACCCCTGAGCAGTTCTTC. Translating gives CASSLSGRTPEQFF. Full variable domain (remainder filled in from reference TRBV14 and TRBJ2-1): EAGVTQFPSHSVIEKGQTVTLRCDPISGHDNLYWYRRVMGKEIKFLLHFVKESKQDESGMPNNRFLAERTGGTYSTLKVQPAELEDSGVYFCASSLSGRTPEQFFGPGTRLTVL.

J is TRBJ2-4 and V is TRBV2; 7 bases line up with TRBD1. The germline V gene has CDR1 SNHLY and CDR2 FYNNEI. The CDR3 sequence is 16 residues long. The trim removed 6 bases at V and 0 bases at J, leaving 8 bases unmatched. The CDR3 DNA is TGTGCCAGCAGGTCCGGGACAGAGCTAGCCAAAAACATTCAGTACTTC. Its translation is CASRSGTELAKNIQYF.

J is TRBJ2-3 and V is TRBV5-6; the match to TRBD2 covers 10 bases. The junction had 16 bases not matched to a gene; V was cut back by 5 bases and J by 4 bases. The CDR3 loop spans 18 amino acids. From germline, CDR1 is SGHDT and CDR2 YYEEEE. The CDR3 spells CASSPISPSGSVADTQYF. The CDR3 DNA is TGTGCCAGCAGTCCTATCTCGCCTAGCGGGAGCGTTGCAGATACGCAGTATTTT.

V is TRBV5-5 and J is TRBJ1-4, with TRBD1 identical over 7 bases. The junction had 3 bases not matched to a gene; V was cut back by 0 bases and J by 4 bases. This CDR3 comprises 15 residues. Per germline, CDR1 SGHKS and CDR2 YYEKEE (reference sequence). The CDR3 protein is CASSLAPGGNEKLFF. The CDR3 coding sequence is TGTGCCAGCAGCTTGGCCCCAGGGGGTAATGAAAAACTGTTTTTT.

The chain combines TRBV30 with TRBJ1-2; TRBD1 might be the D (5 bases). CDR3 size: 14 residues. Germline V gives CDR1 GTSNPN, CDR2 SVGIG (reference sequence). V was clipped by 0 bases and J by 4 bases, with 12 bases between them. CDR3 residues: CAWSVQAGTYGYTF. The CDR3 DNA follows: TGTGCCTGGAGTGTACAGGCGGGAACCTATGGCTACACCTTC.

The chain couples TRBV5-1 to TRBJ2-3; 9 bases match TRBD1. J lost 2 bases, V lost 2 bases, and 3 bases had no gene match. Germline V gene data show CDR1 as SGHRS and CDR2 as YFSETQ. The CDR3 spans 15 residues. For the CDR3, the DNA is TGCGCCAGCAGCTTTGGGGACAGGGTCACAGATACGCAGTATTTT. Residues: CASSFGDRVTDTQYF.

This chain connects TRBV5-1 to TRBJ2-7, with a possible D match to TRBD1 (8 bases). V shed 5 bases and J shed 3 bases, with 18 bases lying between them. The CDR3 spans 15 residues. The germline V gene encodes CDR1 SGHRS and CDR2 YFSETQ. The CDR3 region has the DNA TGCGCCAGCAGTATGGGGGGGACAGGTCGCTACGAGCAGTACTTC. As protein: CASSMGGTGRYEQYF.

V is TRBV29-1 and J is TRBJ1-2; D uncertain. This CDR3 spans 15 amino acids. The ends were cut back, 3 bases at V and 0 bases at J, with 14 bases in the middle. Germline CDR1 and CDR2: SQVTM and ANQGSEA. The CDR3 reads CSVEPPGRANYGYTF. CDR3 DNA sequence: TGCAGCGTTGAGCCGCCGGGAAGAGCTAACTATGGCTACACCTTC. Full variable domain (remainder filled in from reference TRBV29-1 and TRBJ1-2): SAVISQKPSRDICQRGTSLTIQCQVDSQVTMMFWYRQQPGQSLTLIATANQGSEATYESGFVIDKFPISRPNLTFSTLTVSNMSPEDSSIYLCSVEPPGRANYGYTFGSGTRLTVV.

The rearrangement joins TRBV9 to TRBJ2-1, with D possibly matching TRBD1 (5 bases). The length of the CDR3 is 14 residues. Deletions cut 2 bases from V and 5 bases from J, with 11 bases between. Per the germline V gene, CDR1 is SGDLS and CDR2 is YYNGEE. The CDR3 loop reads CASSVGLQDNEQFF. The DNA of the CDR3 is TGTGCCAGCAGCGTGGGGCTACAAGACAATGAGCAGTTCTTC.

J is TRBJ2-3 and V is TRBV7-3; D may be TRBD2 (7 bases). Germline lookup yields CDR1 SGHTA and CDR2 FQGTGA. Trimming cost V 5 bases and J 4 bases, with 19 bases left between them. The CDR3 spans 16 residues. The CDR3 DNA reads TGTGCCAGCAGCGCCAGCCCCGGGGGGCGGTCAGATACGCAGTATTTT. Encoded protein: CASSASPGGRSDTQYF.

The chain carries TRBV2 and TRBJ1-3; TRBD1 matches at 8 bases. This CDR3 spans 15 amino acids. Germline values: CDR1 SNHLY, CDR2 FYNNEI. V dropped 6 bases and J dropped 5; count of bases not matched to a gene: 9. Here the CDR3 DNA reads TGTGCCAGCAGCGTGGACAGGGCGGGTCGAAACACCATATATTTT. Its translation is CASSVDRAGRNTIYF.

The J gene is TRBJ1-1, the V gene TRBV5-1; 7 nucleotides align to TRBD1. Trimming removed 0 bases from V and 11 bases from J; junction bases left unmatched: 7. CDR1 is SGHRS and CDR2 is YFSETQ in the germline V gene. CDR3 size: 13 residues. The CDR3 DNA reads as TGCGCCAGCAGCTTGGATCGGGACAGCCGGGCTTTCTTT. The encoded protein is CASSLDRDSRAFF.

V gene TRBV5-1 combines with J gene TRBJ2-5, with D possibly matching TRBD1 (5 bases). The V gene lost 6 bases and the J gene lost 0 bases, with 9 bases spanning the gap. This CDR3 comprises 13 residues. CDR1 and CDR2 from the germline V gene are SGHRS and YFSETQ. CDR3 loop: CASNLDNQETQYF. CDR3 in DNA: TGCGCCAGCAACCTGGACAACCAAGAGACCCAGTACTTC.